Included here is one T cell receptor beta chain sequence, with context. An amount of RNA that ranged from about 0.45 to 1 ug was reverse transcribed with random hexamers. TCR beta CDR3 was amplified by immunoSEQ covering 54 Vbeta and 13 Jbeta. Each CDR3 protein is one row after TCRdb ran MiXCR on the immunoSEQ multiplex PCR reads. The sample records tens of thousands of distinct CDR3 sequences, 85% to 95% being singletons. TCR beta from blood CD8+ and CD4+ T cells was sequenced. This record comes from a study of CD8 T cells in Susac syndrome. The clonotype originates from a human donor with Susac syndrome. Sequenced input: CD8+ T cells from PBMCs.

CDR3 DNA: TGTGCCAGCAGCAGAGAGCGGGTAGAAGAGACCCAGTACTTC. It specifies CASSRERVEETQYF. The gene calls are TRBV6-5 and TRBJ2-5; weak D call: TRBD2 (6 bases). Germline V lookup: CDR1 MNHEY, CDR2 SVGAGI. The CDR3 has 14 amino acids. Trimming took 6 bases from V and 3 from J, leaving 14 bases between them.